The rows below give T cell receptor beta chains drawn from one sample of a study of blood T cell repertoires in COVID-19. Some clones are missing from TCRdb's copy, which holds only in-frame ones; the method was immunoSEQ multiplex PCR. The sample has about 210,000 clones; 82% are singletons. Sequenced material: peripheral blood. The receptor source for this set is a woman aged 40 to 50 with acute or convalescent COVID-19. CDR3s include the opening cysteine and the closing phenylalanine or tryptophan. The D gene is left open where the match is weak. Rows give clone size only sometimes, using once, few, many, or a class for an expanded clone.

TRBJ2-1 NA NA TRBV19 CASSIPPPRDFYNEQFF TGTGCCAGTAGTATCCCCCCGCCCCGGGACTTCTACAATGAGCAGTTCTTC
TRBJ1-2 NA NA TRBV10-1 CASSSSKNYGYTF TGCGCCAGCAGTAGCTCCAAGAACTATGGCTACACCTTC
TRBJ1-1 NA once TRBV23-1 CASSQCLAEEMMNTEAFF TGCGCCAGCAGTCAATGTTTAGCTGAGGAGATGATGAACACTGAAGCTTTCTTT
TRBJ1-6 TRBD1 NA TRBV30 CAWSVPLTGVGGSPLHF TGTGCCTGGAGTGTCCCACTTACAGGGGTAGGTGGTTCACCCCTCCACTTT
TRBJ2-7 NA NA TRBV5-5 CASSLAVRGSYEQYF TGTGCCAGCAGCTTGGCCGTCAGGGGCTCCTACGAGCAGTACTTC
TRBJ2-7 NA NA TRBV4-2 CASSQDMQVGREQYF TGTGCCAGCAGCCAAGATATGCAGGTGGGTAGGGAGCAGTACTTC
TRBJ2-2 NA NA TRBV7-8 CASSSQVLARSTGELFF TGTGCCAGCAGCTCCCAGGTGCTAGCTCGGTCCACCGGGGAGCTGTTTTTT
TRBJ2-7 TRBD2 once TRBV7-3 CASSSPGRAGGFYEQYF TGTGCCAGCAGCTCACCGGGGAGAGCGGGGGGCTTCTACGAGCAGTACTTC
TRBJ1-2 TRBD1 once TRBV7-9 CASSLTGISRGANYGYTF TGTGCCAGCAGCTTGACAGGGATCTCGAGAGGGGCTAACTATGGCTACACCTTC
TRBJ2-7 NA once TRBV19 CASTPGLVFYKSYEQYF TGTGCCAGTACTCCGGGACTCGTCTTCTATAAGAGCTACGAGCAGTACTTC
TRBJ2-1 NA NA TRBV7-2 CASSLEGGGSYNEQFF TGTGCCAGCAGCTTAGAGGGGGGGGGATCCTACAATGAGCAGTTCTTC
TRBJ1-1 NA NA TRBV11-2 CATRTGPEAFF TGTGCCACCCGTACAGGGCCTGAAGCTTTCTTT
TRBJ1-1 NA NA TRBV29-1 CSVGASGNTEAFF TGCAGCGTTGGGGCATCAGGGAACACTGAAGCTTTCTTT
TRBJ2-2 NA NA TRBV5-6 CASSSRQQANTGELFF TGTGCCAGCAGCTCCCGGCAGCAGGCGAACACCGGGGAGCTGTTTTTT
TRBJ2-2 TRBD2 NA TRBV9 CASSPLAGVTGELFF TGTGCCAGCAGCCCCCTAGCGGGAGTCACCGGGGAGCTGTTTTTT
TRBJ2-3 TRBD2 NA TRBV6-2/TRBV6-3 CASSRGLARTVGSTDTQYF TGTGCCAGCAGTCGCGGACTAGCGCGGACCGTAGGTAGTACAGATACGCAGTATTTT
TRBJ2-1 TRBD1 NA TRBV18 CASSPTTGENEQFF TGTGCCAGCTCACCCACAACAGGGGAAAATGAGCAGTTCTTC
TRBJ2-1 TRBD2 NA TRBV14 CASSHSPPGLAANEQFF TGTGCCAGCAGCCATTCGCCCCCGGGACTAGCGGCCAATGAGCAGTTCTTC
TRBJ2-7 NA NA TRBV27 CASSPRERRFLEQYF TGTGCCAGCAGCCCTAGGGAGCGCCGGTTCCTCGAGCAGTACTTC
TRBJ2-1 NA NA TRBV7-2 CASSKVGLNEQFF TGTGCCAGCAGTAAGGTTGGGCTAAATGAGCAGTTCTTC
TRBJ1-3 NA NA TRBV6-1 CASSESQASGNTIYF TGTGCCAGCAGTGAATCCCAGGCGTCTGGAAACACCATATATTTT
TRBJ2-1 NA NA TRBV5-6 CASSLVGSYNEQFF TGTGCCAGCAGCCTAGTTGGTTCCTACAATGAGCAGTTCTTC
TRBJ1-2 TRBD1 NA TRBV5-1 CASSSGTDYGYTF TGCGCCAGCAGCTCAGGGACAGACTATGGCTACACCTTC